What follows are 24 T cell receptor beta chains derived from one specimen sequenced in a study of Ad26.COV2.S vaccination and SARS-CoV-2 variants. Sequencing was performed with immunoSEQ multiplex PCR; in TCRdb, only in-frame clones are kept and a portion is missing. The data contain some 270,000 clones, roughly nine tenths of them seen just once; the ten biggest clones take up 2.9%. Described treatment: 19 received Ad26.COV2.S at low or high dose, single or two shots; five or six received placebo; per-sample allocation not given. Material that was analyzed had been drawn on day 63 after the first vaccine or placebo injection. This specimen was peripheral blood, taken in a trial of Ad26.COV2.S vaccine versus placebo. The receptors originated from a person aged 18-65 years who received the Ad26.COV2.S COVID-19 vaccine or a placebo.

The gene calls are TRBV5-4 and TRBJ1-3, with D possibly matching TRBD1 (6 bases). The V and J ends lost 2 bases and 1 base respectively, with 7 bases between them. The germline CDR1 and CDR2 sequences are SGHNT and YYREEE (reference sequence). There are 14 residues in the CDR3. CDR3 residues: CASSLQGSGNTIYF. The CDR3 DNA reads as TGTGCCAGCAGCTTACAGGGTTCTGGAAACACCATATATTTT.

The chain joins TRBV18 to TRBJ1-1, with no clear D. The germline V and J ends were trimmed by 3 bases and 3 bases, with 8 bases remaining between them. The germline gives CDR1 KGHSH, CDR2 LQKENI. The CDR3 has 13 amino acids. This chain's CDR3 is CASSPGTYTEAFF. In nucleotides, the CDR3 is TGTGCCAGCTCACCCGGCACTTACACTGAAGCTTTCTTT.

This sequence joins TRBV12-3 or TRBV12-4 and TRBJ1-2; no definite D call. The CDR3 length is 12 residues. V was trimmed by 3 bases and J by 5 bases, leaving 7 bases between them. CDR3 in DNA: TGTGCCAGCAGTTTTCGAGTATATGGCTACACCTTC. Amino acids: CASSFRVYGYTF.

This clone was found once. The chain employs TRBV18 and TRBJ2-4; TRBD1 might be the D (6 bases). V dropped 4 bases and J dropped 0 bases, with 16 bases sitting between them. The germline CDR1 and CDR2 sequences are KGHSH and LQKENI. The CDR3 covers 17 residues. DNA of the CDR3: TGTGCCAGCTCACTAACGGACTCACAGGGAGCCAAAAACATTCAGTACTTC. It is translated as CASSLTDSQGAKNIQYF.

This rearrangement joins TRBV7-8 to TRBJ1-1; D is unresolved. CDR1 is SGHVS, CDR2 FQNEAQ, per germline. Trimming stripped 4 bases from V and 2 bases from J, with 8 bases between. There are 13 residues in the CDR3. The DNA for the CDR3 is TGTGCCAGCAGCTCCCGGATCAACACTGAAGCTTTCTTT. Protein product: CASSSRINTEAFF.

V and J are TRBV7-8 and TRBJ1-5, with D hard to call. Trimming removed 2 bases at V and 3 bases at J, with 14 bases between. The CDR3 has 16 amino acids. Germline V lookup: CDR1 SGHVS, CDR2 FQNEAQ. CDR3 sequence (DNA): TGTGCCAGCAGCTTAATAGAAGACTATACCAATCAGCCCCAGCATTTT. Amino acid sequence: CASSLIEDYTNQPQHF.

The V and J genes are TRBV7-2 and TRBJ2-3, with D tentatively TRBD2 (5 bases). V lost 3 bases and J lost 6, with 7 bases in between. Germline CDR1 is SGHTA and CDR2 is FQGNSA. CDR3 length: 12 amino acids. CDR3 protein: CASSFPGDTQYF. The CDR3 DNA sequence: TGTGCCAGCAGCTTTCCGGGGGATACGCAGTATTTT.

The genes are TRBV19 and TRBJ2-3; 7 bases map to TRBD2. The CDR3 has 14 residues. Trimming at V came to 5 bases and at J to 3 bases, leaving 5 bases not matched to a gene. CDR1 is LNHDA, CDR2 SQIVND, per germline (reference sequence). The CDR3 sequence is CASSPGRTTDTQYF. The CDR3 DNA reads TGTGCCAGTAGTCCCGGGAGGACAACAGATACGCAGTATTTT.

This sequence joins TRBV19 and TRBJ2-2; possible D gene TRBD2, 5 bases. V was clipped by 2 bases and J by 7 bases, with 11 bases between them. CDR3 length: 14 amino acids. CDR1 and CDR2 from the germline V gene are LNHDA and SQIVND (reference sequence). In nucleotides, the CDR3 is TGTGCCAGTAGTATAAGCCTAGCCAGCGGGGAGCTGTTTTTT. This encodes CASSISLASGELFF.

The J gene is TRBJ1-3, the V gene TRBV30; no clear D gene. V lost 0 bases and J 0 bases, leaving 18 bases between the germline ends. Germline CDR1 reads GTSNPN; CDR2 reads SVGIG (reference sequence). The CDR3 spans 18 residues. The CDR3, as DNA: TGTGCCTGGAGTGTACTAGCAGGACCATTGATCTCTGGAAACACCATATATTTT. This sequence encodes CAWSVLAGPLISGNTIYF.

The chain recombines TRBV6-2 or TRBV6-3 with TRBJ1-2; D is undetermined. CDR1 is MNHEY and CDR2 is SVGEGT in the germline V gene. CDR3 length equals 14 residues. V lost 0 bases, J lost 1 base, and 6 bases lay in between. The CDR3 DNA follows: TGTGCCAGCAGTTACTCGGACCTTAACTATGGCTACACCTTC. Residues: CASSYSDLNYGYTF.

This chain uses TRBV19 with TRBJ2-5; D is tentatively TRBD1 or TRBD2 (7 bases each). The CDR3 runs to 14 residues. V was pared by 4 bases and J by 3 bases, with 12 bases between. The germline V gene has CDR1 LNHDA and CDR2 SQIVND (reference sequence). The CDR3 loop is CASSTSGGEETQYF. DNA for the CDR3: TGTGCCAGTAGTACATCAGGGGGGGAAGAGACCCAGTACTTC.

The gene calls are TRBV15 and TRBJ2-5; 10 nucleotides match TRBD2. J gave up 4 bases and V 11 bases, and 7 bases lay outside the gene matches. CDR3 length equals 13 residues. Germline V gives CDR1 LNHNV, CDR2 YYDKDF (reference sequence). Here the CDR3 reads CAASTSGVETQYF. The DNA of the CDR3 is TGTGCCGCTTCAACTAGCGGGGTAGAGACCCAGTACTTC.

The CDR3 protein is CASSKLKGMNTEAFF. The CDR3 coding sequence is TGCGCCAGCAGCAAGCTCAAGGGAATGAACACTGAAGCTTTCTTT. This rearrangement joins TRBV5-1 to TRBJ1-1; D remains ambiguous. The CDR3 covers 15 residues. Between the trimmed V and J ends, which lost 4 bases and 0 bases, there was a span of 13 bases. Germline lookup yields CDR1 SGHRS and CDR2 YFSETQ.

The chain has TRBV5-1 and TRBJ2-5, with 8 bases that match TRBD2. The CDR3 is made up of 14 amino acids. V shed 0 bases, J shed 5 bases, and the junction held 3 bases outside the gene matches. Germline CDR1 is SGHRS and CDR2 is YFSETQ. The CDR3 DNA reads TGCGCCAGCAGCTTGGGAGCGGGAGAGGAGACCCAGTACTTC. Encoded protein: CASSLGAGEETQYF.

The rearrangement joins TRBV6-5 to TRBJ2-1; perhaps TRBD1 as D (6 bases). The CDR3 has 15 amino acids. From germline, CDR1 is MNHEY and CDR2 SVGAGI. Trimming cost V 8 bases and J 2 bases, with 16 bases left between them. The CDR3 DNA reads TGTGCCAGCCACATCCAGGGGAAGGCCTACAATGAGCAGTTCTTC. Its translation is CASHIQGKAYNEQFF.

V and J are TRBV18 and TRBJ2-3, with TRBD1 as a possible D gene (5 bases). V shed 1 base and J shed 1 base, with 6 bases lying between them. CDR1 is KGHSH, CDR2 LQKENI, per germline. The CDR3 has 14 residues. The CDR3 is CASSPQGRTDTQYF. The CDR3 DNA follows: TGTGCCAGCTCACCACAGGGGCGCACAGATACGCAGTATTTT.

This rearrangement joins TRBV5-8 to TRBJ2-3, with a tentative D call TRBD2 (5 bases). This CDR3 contains 16 residues. Between the trimmed V and J ends, which lost 4 bases and 2 bases, there was a span of 17 bases. Germline V gives CDR1 SGHTS, CDR2 YDEGEE. CDR3 DNA sequence: TGTGCCAGCAGCCCTAGAAGAGGGCCCTACACAGATACGCAGTATTTT. Its translation: CASSPRRGPYTDTQYF.

J is TRBJ1-1 and V is TRBV7-9; D ambiguous. The length of the CDR3 is 15 residues. Germline V gene lookup returns CDR1 SEHNR and CDR2 FQNEAQ (reference sequence). V was cut by 1 base and J by 0 bases, with 9 bases left in between. CDR3 loop: CASSLEWNMNTEAFF. The CDR3 DNA is TGTGCCAGCAGCTTAGAATGGAACATGAACACTGAAGCTTTCTTT.

V usage is TRBV7-3 and J usage is TRBJ2-5; D is uncertain. The CDR3 length is 16 residues. V lost 4 bases and J lost 5, with 20 bases in between. CDR1 is SGHTA and CDR2 is FQGTGA in the germline V gene. The CDR3 protein is CASSSHITGRVETQYF. For the CDR3, the DNA is TGTGCCAGCAGCTCGCACATCACCGGACGCGTGGAGACCCAGTACTTC.

J is TRBJ2-1 and V is TRBV4-1, with D tentatively TRBD2 (5 bases). This CDR3 is 20 amino acids long. Germline CDR1 and CDR2: MGHRA and YSYEKL. V lost 4 bases and J lost 5, with 30 bases in between. The DNA of the CDR3 is TGCGCCAGCAGCCGTATGACAAGTCCCGTTTGGAGCGGTGGAAACAATGAGCAGTTCTTC. Translated, it gives CASSRMTSPVWSGGNNEQFF.

This sequence joins TRBV3-1 (or the pseudogene TRBV3-2) and TRBJ2-7, with D perhaps TRBD1 (5 bases). The CDR3 runs 15 residues. Trimming stripped 1 base from V and 2 bases from J, with 12 bases between. Germline V gives CDR1 LGHDT, CDR2 YNNKEL (reference sequence). The DNA of the CDR3 is TGTGCCAGCAGCCAAGGACAGACTGGGGCCTACGAGCAGTACGTC. Translated, it gives CASSQGQTGAYEQYV.

The chain employs TRBV24-1 and TRBJ2-1; no firm D call. CDR3 length equals 15 residues. The V gene lost 0 bases and the J gene lost 3 bases, with 8 bases spanning the gap. The germline gives CDR1 KGHDR, CDR2 SFDVKD. The DNA for the CDR3 is TGTGCCACCAGTGATTTGGGAGACAACTACAATGAGCAGTTCTTC. The encoded protein is CATSDLGDNYNEQFF.

DNA of the CDR3: TGTGCCAGCAGCGTAGGTTTCGGGGGGCGAATCACCGGGGAGCTGTTTTTT. It encodes CASSVGFGGRITGELFF. This chain links TRBV9 with TRBJ2-2; D is perhaps TRBD2 (7 bases). CDR1 SGDLS and CDR2 YYNGEE come from the germline V gene. The CDR3 is made up of 17 amino acids. Trimming cost V 0 bases and J 4 bases, with 16 bases left between them.